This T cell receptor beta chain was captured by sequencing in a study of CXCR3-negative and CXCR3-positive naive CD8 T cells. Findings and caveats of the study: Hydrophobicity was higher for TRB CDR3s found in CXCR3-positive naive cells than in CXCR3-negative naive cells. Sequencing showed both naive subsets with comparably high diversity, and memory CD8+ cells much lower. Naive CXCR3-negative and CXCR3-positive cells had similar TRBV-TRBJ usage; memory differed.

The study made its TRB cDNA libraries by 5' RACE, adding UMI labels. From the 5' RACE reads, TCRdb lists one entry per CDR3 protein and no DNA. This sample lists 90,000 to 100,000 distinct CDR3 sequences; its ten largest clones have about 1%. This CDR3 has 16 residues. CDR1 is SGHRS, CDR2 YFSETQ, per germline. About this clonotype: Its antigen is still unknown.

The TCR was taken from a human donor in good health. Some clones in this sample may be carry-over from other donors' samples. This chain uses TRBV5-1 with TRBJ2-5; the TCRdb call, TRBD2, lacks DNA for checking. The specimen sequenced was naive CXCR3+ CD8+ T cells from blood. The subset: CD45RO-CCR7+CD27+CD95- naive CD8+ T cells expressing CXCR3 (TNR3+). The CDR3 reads CASSPNLIAGEETQYF. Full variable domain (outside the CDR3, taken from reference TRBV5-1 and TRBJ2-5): KAGVTQTPRYLIKTRGQQVTLSCSPISGHRSVSWYQQTPGQGLQFLFEYFSETQRNKGNFPGRFSGRQFSNSRSEMNVSTLELGDSALYLCASSPNLIAGEETQYFGPGTRLLVL.